The count of the clone carrying this T cell receptor beta chain is one. The data were taken from a study of sequential checkpoint blockade in melanoma. In the study overall: First-line arms were nivolumab then ipilimumab, or the reverse, randomized 1:1. After both sequences, patients received maintenance nivolumab.

Treatment described: randomized to nivolumab then ipilimumab (arm A) or the reverse (arm B). None of the patients previously received DNA-damaging chemotherapy. Sorted cells were live CD3+CD8+, lacking CD19 and CD56, from PBMCs. This table comes from immunoSEQ multiplex PCR, and its TCRdb copy is limited to in-frame clones, with some not included. The data show about 18,000 clones, approximately 58% seen once. This CDR3 spans 12 amino acids. Germline V lookup: CDR1 MNHEY, CDR2 SMNVEV (reference sequence). Between the trimmed V and J ends, which lost 4 bases and 4 bases, there was a span of 5 bases. This sequence joins TRBV27 and TRBJ1-5; D remains ambiguous. This clonotype was obtained from a human donor with melanoma. The material was CD8+ T cells sorted from blood (inferred from file names), obtained from a patient given nivolumab and ipilimumab in sequence. CDR3 in DNA: TGTGCCAGCAGTTCGCAGAATCAGCCCCAGCATTTT. Protein sequence: CASSSQNQPQHF.